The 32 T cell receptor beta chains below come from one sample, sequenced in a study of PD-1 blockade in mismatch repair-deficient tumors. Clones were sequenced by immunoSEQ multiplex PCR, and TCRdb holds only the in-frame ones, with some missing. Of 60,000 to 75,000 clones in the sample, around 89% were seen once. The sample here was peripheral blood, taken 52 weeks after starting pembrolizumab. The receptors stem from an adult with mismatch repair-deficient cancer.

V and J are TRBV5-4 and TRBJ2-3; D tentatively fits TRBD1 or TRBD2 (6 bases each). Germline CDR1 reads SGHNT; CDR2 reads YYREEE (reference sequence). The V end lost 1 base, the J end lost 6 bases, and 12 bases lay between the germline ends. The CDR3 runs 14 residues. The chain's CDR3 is CASSLPQGRDTQYF. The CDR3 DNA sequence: TGTGCCAGCAGCTTGCCGCAGGGGAGGGATACGCAGTATTTT.

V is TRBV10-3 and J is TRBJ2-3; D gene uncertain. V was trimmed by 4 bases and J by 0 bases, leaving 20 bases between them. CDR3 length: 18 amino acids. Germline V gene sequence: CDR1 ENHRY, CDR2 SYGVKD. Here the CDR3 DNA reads TGTGCCATCAGTGGCCCCGTGGCTACTTATCTTAGCACAGATACGCAGTATTTT. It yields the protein CAISGPVATYLSTDTQYF.

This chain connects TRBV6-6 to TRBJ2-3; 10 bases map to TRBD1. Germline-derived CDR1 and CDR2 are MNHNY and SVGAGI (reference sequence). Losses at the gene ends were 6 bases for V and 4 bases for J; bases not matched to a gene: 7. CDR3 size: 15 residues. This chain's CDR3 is CASSRGQGLPDTQYF. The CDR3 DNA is TGTGCCAGCAGCCGGGGACAGGGGTTACCAGATACGCAGTATTTT.

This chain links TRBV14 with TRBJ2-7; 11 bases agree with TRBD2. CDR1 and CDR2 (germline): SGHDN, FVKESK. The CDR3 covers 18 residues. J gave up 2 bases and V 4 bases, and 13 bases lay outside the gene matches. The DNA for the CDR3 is TGTGCCAGCAGCCCCTCAACTAGCGGGAGAGGGACCCCCTACGAGCAGTACTTC. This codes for CASSPSTSGRGTPYEQYF. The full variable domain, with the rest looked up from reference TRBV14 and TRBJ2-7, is EAGVTQFPSHSVIEKGQTVTLRCDPISGHDNLYWYRRVMGKEIKFLLHFVKESKQDESGMPNNRFLAERTGGTYSTLKVQPAELEDSGVYFCASSPSTSGRGTPYEQYFGPGTRLTVT.

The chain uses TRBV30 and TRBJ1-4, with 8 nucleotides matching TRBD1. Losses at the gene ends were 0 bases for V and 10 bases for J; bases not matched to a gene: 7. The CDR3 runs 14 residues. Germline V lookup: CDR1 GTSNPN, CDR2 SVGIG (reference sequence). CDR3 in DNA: TGTGCCTGGAGTGTAGGGCAGGGGGCGCGAAAACTGTTTTTT. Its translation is CAWSVGQGARKLFF.

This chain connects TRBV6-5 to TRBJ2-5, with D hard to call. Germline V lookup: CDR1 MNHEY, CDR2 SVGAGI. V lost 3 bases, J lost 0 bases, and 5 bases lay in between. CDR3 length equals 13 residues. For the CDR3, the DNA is TGTGCCAGCAGTTATCCCAACCAAGAGACCCAGTACTTC. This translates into CASSYPNQETQYF.

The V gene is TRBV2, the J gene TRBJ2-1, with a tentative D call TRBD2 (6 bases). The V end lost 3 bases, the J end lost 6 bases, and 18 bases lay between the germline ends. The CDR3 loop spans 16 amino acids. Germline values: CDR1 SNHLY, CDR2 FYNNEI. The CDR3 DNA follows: TGTGCCAGCAGTGACCCGGGACTCCACACCCGCAATGAGCAGTTCTTC. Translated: CASSDPGLHTRNEQFF. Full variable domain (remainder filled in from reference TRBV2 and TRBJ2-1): EPEVTQTPSHQVTQMGQEVILRCVPISNHLYFYWYRQILGQKVEFLVSFYNNEISEKSEIFDDQFSVERPDGSNFTLKIRSTKLEDSAMYFCASSDPGLHTRNEQFFGPGTRLTVL.

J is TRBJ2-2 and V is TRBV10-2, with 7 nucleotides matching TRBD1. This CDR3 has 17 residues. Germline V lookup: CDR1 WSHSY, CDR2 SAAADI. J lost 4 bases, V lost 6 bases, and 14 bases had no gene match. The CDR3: CASRTPTGASVTGELFF. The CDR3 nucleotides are TGCGCCAGCAGGACCCCAACAGGGGCGTCGGTCACCGGGGAGCTGTTTTTT.

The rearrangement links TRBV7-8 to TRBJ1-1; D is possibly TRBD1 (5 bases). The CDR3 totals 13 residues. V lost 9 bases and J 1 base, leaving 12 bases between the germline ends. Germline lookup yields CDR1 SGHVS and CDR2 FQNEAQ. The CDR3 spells CARRGTENTEAFF. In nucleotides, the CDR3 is TGTGCCAGGAGAGGGACGGAGAACACTGAAGCTTTCTTT.

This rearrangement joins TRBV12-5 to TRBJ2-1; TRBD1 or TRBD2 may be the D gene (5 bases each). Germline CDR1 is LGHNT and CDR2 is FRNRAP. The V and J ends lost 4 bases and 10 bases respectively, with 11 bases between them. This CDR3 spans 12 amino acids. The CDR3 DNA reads TGTGCTAGTGGTTATTCGGGGCGCGAGCAGTTCTTC. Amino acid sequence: CASGYSGREQFF.

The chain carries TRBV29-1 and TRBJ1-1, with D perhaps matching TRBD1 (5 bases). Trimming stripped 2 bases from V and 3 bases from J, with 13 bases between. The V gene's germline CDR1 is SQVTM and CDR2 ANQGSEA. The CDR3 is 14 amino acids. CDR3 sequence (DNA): TGCAGCGTTGAATCCGGGGGAAGGGACACTGAAGCTTTCTTT. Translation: CSVESGGRDTEAFF.

The CDR3 spells CASSLGGQGLNTGELFF. In DNA form, the CDR3 reads TGTGCCAGCAGCTTAGGTGGTCAGGGCCTGAACACCGGGGAGCTGTTTTTT. V gene TRBV11-2 combines with J gene TRBJ2-2; D perhaps matches TRBD1 (5 bases). Germline V gene data show CDR1 as SGHAT and CDR2 as FQNNGV. Trimming cost V 1 base and J 1 base, with 13 bases left between them. This CDR3 spans 17 amino acids.

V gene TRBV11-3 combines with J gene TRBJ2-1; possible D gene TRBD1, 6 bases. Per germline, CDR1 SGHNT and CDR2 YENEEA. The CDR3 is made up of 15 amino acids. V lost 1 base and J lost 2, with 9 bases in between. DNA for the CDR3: TGTGCCAGCAGCTTAGGAACAGGGCCCTACAATGAGCAGTTCTTC. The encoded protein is CASSLGTGPYNEQFF.

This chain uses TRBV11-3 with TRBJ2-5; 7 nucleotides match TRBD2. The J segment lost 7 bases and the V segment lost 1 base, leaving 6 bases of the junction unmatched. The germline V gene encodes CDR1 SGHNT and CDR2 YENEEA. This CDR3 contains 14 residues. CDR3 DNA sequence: TGTGCCAGCAGCTTAGCTAAGGGCGGGGGGACCCAGTACTTC. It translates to CASSLAKGGGTQYF.

CDR3 in DNA: TGTGCCAGCAGCGCCATTAGTTACACAGATACGCAGTATTTT. Its translation: CASSAISYTDTQYF. This sequence joins TRBV9 and TRBJ2-3; D is unresolved. CDR1 is SGDLS, CDR2 YYNGEE, per germline. The CDR3 covers 14 residues. V lost 3 bases, J lost 2 bases, and 10 bases lay in between. The variable domain in full, completed from reference TRBV9 and TRBJ2-3, reads DSGVTQTPKHLITATGQRVTLRCSPRSGDLSVYWYQQSLDQGLQFLIQYYNGEERAKGNILERFSAQQFPDLHSELNLSSLELGDSALYFCASSAISYTDTQYFGPGTRLTVL.

The CDR3 loop is CASSLEGNYEQYF. The CDR3 nucleotides read TGTGCCAGCAGCTTGGAGGGAAACTACGAGCAGTACTTC. The J gene is TRBJ2-7, the V gene TRBV5-6; D remains unclear. Between the trimmed V and J ends, which lost 0 bases and 3 bases, there was a span of 7 bases. This CDR3 comprises 13 residues. Per the germline V gene, CDR1 is SGHDT and CDR2 is YYEEEE.

Here the CDR3 DNA reads TGCGCCAGCAGCCACGGACAGGTCGCCTACGAGCAGTACTTC. Protein: CASSHGQVAYEQYF. V and J are TRBV5-1 and TRBJ2-7; TRBD1 matches at 7 bases. Germline CDR1 and CDR2: SGHRS and YFSETQ. CDR3 length: 14 amino acids. Trimming removed 4 bases from V and 2 bases from J; junction bases left unmatched: 6.

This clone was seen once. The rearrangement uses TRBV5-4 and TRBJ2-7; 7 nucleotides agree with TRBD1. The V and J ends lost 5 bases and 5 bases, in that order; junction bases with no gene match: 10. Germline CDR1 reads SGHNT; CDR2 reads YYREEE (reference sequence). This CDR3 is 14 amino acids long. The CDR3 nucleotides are TGTGCCAGCAGTCCCGGACAGGATGGGCACGAGCAGTACTTC. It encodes CASSPGQDGHEQYF.

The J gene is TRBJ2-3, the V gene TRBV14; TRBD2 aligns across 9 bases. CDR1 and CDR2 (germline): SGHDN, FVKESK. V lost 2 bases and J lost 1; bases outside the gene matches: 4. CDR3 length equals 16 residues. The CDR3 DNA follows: TGTGCCAGCAGCCAACAGGGACTAGCCCGCACAGATACGCAGTATTTT. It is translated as CASSQQGLARTDTQYF.

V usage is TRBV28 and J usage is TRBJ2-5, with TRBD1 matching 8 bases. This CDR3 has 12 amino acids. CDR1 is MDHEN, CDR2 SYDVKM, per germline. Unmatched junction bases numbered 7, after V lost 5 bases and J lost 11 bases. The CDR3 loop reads CASSTGGREQYF. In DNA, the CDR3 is TGTGCCAGCAGTACAGGGGGAAGGGAGCAGTACTTC.

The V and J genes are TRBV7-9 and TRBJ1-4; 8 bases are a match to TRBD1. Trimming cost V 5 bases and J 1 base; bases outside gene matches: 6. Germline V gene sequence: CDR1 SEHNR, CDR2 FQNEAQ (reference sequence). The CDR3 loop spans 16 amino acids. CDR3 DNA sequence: TGTGCCAGCAGCCCCGGGACAGGACTAACTAATGAAAAACTGTTTTTT. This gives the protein CASSPGTGLTNEKLFF.

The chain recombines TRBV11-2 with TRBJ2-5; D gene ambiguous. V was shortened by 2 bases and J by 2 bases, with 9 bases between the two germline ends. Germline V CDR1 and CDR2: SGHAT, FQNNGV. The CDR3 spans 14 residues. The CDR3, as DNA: TGTGCCAGCAGCTTATACAGAACGCAAGAGACCCAGTACTTC. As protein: CASSLYRTQETQYF.

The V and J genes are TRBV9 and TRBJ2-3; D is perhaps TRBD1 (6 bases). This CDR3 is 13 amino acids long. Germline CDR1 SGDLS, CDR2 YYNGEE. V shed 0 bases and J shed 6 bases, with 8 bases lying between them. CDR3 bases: TGTGCCAGCAGCGTAGCCACAGGGGATACGCAGTATTTT. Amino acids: CASSVATGDTQYF.

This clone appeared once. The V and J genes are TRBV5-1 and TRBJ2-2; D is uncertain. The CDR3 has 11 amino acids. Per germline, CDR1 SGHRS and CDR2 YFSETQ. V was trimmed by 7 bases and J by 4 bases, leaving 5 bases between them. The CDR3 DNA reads TGCGCCAGCCGATCCACCGGGGAGCTGTTTTTT. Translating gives CASRSTGELFF.

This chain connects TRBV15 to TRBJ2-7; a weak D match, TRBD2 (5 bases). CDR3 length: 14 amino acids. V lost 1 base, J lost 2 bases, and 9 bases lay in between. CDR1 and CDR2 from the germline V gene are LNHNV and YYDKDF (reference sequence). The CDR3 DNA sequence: TGTGCCACCAGCAGAGTCGTGACTACCTACGAGCAGTACTTC. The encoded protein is CATSRVVTTYEQYF.

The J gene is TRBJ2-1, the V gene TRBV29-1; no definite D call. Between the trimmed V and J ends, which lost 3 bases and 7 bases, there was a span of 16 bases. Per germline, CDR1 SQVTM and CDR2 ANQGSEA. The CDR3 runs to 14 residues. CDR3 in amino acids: CSVDRKLGKNEQFF. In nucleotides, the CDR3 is TGCAGCGTTGATAGGAAGTTGGGGAAGAATGAGCAGTTCTTC.

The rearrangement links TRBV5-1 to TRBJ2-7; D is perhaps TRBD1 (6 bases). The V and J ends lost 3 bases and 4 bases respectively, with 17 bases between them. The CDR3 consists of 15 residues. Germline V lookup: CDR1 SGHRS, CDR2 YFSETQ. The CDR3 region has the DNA TGCGCCAGCAGCTCCGGACAGTCCTCGGGTTACGAGCAGTACTTC. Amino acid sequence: CASSSGQSSGYEQYF. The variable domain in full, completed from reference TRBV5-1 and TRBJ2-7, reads KAGVTQTPRYLIKTRGQQVTLSCSPISGHRSVSWYQQTPGQGLQFLFEYFSETQRNKGNFPGRFSGRQFSNSRSEMNVSTLELGDSALYLCASSSGQSSGYEQYFGPGTRLTVT.

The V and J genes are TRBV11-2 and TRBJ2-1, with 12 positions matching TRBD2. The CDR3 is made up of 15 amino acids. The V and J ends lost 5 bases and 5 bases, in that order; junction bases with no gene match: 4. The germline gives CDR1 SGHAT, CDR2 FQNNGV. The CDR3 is CASSPGLAGHNEQFF. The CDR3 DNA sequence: TGTGCCAGCAGCCCGGGACTAGCGGGTCACAATGAGCAGTTCTTC.

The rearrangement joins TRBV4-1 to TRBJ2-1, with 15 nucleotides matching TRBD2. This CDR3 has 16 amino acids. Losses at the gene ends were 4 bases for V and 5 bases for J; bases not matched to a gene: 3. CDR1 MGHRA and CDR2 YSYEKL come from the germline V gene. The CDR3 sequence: CASSLGLAGGNNEQFF. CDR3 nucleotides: TGCGCCAGCAGCCTTGGACTAGCGGGAGGGAACAATGAGCAGTTCTTC.

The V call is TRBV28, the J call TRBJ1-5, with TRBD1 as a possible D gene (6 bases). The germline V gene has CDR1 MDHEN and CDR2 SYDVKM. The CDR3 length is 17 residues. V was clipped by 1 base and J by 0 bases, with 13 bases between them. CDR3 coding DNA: TGTGCCAGCAGTTTATTAGTGGACAGCTATAGCAATCAGCCCCAGCATTTT. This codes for CASSLLVDSYSNQPQHF. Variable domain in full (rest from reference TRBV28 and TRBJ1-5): DVKVTQSSRYLVKRTGEKVFLECVQDMDHENMFWYRQDPGLGLRLIYFSYDVKMKEKGDIPEGYSVSREKKERFSLILESASTNQTSMYLCASSLLVDSYSNQPQHFGDGTRLSIL.

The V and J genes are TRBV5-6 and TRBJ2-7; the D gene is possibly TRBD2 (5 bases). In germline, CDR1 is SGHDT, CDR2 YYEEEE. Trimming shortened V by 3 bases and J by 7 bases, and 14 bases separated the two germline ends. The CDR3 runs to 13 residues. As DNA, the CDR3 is TGTGCCAGCAGCTACTTCGGGGTTGAAGAGCAGTACTTC. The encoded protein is CASSYFGVEEQYF.

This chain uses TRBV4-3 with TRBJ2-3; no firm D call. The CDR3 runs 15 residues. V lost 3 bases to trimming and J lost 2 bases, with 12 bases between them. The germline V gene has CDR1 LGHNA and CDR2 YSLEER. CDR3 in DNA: TGCGCCAGCAGCCAGGGGTCAGTTTCCACAGATACGCAGTATTTT. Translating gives CASSQGSVSTDTQYF.